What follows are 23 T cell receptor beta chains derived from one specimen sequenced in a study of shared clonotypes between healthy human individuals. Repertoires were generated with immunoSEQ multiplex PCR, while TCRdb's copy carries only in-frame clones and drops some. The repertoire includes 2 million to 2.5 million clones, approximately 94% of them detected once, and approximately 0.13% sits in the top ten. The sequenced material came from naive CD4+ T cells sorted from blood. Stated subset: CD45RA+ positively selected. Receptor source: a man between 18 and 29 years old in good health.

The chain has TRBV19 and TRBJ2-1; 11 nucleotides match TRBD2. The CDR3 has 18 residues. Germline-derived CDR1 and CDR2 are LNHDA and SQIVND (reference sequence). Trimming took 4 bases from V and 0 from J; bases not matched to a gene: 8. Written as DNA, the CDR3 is TGTGCCAGTAGTACCGGGACTAGCGGTACAAGCTCCTACAATGAGCAGTTCTTC. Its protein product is CASSTGTSGTSSYNEQFF.

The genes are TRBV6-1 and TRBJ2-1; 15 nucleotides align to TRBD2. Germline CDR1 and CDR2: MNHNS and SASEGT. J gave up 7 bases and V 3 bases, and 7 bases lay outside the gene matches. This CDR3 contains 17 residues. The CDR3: CASSDGLAGGLRNEQFF. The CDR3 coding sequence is TGTGCCAGCAGTGACGGACTAGCGGGAGGGCTTCGGAATGAGCAGTTCTTC.

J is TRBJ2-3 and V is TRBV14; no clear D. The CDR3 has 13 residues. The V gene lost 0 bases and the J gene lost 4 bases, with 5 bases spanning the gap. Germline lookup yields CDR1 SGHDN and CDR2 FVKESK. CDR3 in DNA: TGTGCCAGCAGCCAAGACACTCCAGATACGCAGTATTTT. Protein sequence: CASSQDTPDTQYF.

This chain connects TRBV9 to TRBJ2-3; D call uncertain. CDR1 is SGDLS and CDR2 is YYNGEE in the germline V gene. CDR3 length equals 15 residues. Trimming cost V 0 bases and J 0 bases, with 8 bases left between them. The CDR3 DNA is TGTGCCAGCAGCGTAGTTCCGGAGAGCACAGATACGCAGTATTTT. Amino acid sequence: CASSVVPESTDTQYF.

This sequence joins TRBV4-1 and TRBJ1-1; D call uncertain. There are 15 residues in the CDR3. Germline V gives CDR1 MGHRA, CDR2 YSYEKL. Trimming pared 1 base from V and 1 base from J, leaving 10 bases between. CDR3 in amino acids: CASSQARWRNTEAFF. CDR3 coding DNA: TGCGCCAGCAGCCAAGCACGGTGGAGGAACACTGAAGCTTTCTTT.

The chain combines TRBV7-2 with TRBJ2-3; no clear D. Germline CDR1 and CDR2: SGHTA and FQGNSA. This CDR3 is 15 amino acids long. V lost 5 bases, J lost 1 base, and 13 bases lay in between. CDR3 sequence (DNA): TGTGCCAGCAGCGGACCTCTCCGGGGCACAGATACGCAGTATTTT. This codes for CASSGPLRGTDTQYF.

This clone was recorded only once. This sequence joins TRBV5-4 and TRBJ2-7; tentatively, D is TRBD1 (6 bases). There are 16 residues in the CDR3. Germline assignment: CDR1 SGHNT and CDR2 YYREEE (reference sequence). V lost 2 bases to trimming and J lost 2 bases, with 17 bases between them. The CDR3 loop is CASSFLGQPIAYEQYF. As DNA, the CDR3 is TGTGCCAGCAGCTTCCTCGGACAGCCCATAGCCTACGAGCAGTACTTC.

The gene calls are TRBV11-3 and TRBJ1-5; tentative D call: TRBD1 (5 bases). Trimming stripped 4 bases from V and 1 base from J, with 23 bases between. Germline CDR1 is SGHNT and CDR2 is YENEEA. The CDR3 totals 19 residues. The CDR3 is CASSSDPRQTISSNQPQHF. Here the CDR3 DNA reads TGTGCCAGCAGCTCAGACCCGAGACAGACAATTTCAAGCAATCAGCCCCAGCATTTT. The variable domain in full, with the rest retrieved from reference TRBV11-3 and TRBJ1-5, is EAGVVQSPRYKIIEKKQPVAFWCNPISGHNTLYWYLQNLGQGPELLIRYENEEAVDDSQLPKDRFSAERLKGVDSTLKIQPAELGDSAVYLCASSSDPRQTISSNQPQHFGDGTRLSIL.

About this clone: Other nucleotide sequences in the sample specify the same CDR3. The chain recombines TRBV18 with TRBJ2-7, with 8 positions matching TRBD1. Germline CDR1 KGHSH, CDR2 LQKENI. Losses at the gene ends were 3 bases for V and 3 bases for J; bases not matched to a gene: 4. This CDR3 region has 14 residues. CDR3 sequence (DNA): TGTGCCAGCTCACCGGGACAGGAAAGCTACGAGCAGTACTTC. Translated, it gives CASSPGQESYEQYF.

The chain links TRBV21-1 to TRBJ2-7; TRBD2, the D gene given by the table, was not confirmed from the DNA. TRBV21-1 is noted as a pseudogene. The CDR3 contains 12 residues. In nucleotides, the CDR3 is TGTGCCAGCAGCAGTTATGACTACGAGCAGCACTTC. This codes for CASSSYDYEQHF.

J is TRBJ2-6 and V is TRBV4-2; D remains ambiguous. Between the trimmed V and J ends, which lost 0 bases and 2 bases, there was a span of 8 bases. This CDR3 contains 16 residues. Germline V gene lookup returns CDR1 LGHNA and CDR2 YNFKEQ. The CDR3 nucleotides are TGTGCCAGCAGCCAAGAGTCCGGTGCTGGGGCCAACGTCCTGACTTTC. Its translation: CASSQESGAGANVLTF.

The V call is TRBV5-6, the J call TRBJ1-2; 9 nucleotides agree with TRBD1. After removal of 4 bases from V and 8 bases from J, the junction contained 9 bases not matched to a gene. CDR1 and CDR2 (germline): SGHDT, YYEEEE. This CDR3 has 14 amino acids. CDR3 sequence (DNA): TGTGCCAGCAGCGTGGGACAGGGAAGCAGGGGCTACACCTTC. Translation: CASSVGQGSRGYTF.

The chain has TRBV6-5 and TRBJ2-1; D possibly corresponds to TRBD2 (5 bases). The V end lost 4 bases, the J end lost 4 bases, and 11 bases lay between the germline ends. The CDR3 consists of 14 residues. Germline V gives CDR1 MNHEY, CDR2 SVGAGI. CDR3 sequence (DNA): TGTGCCAGCAGTTTCCGGGATTCTTACAATGAGCAGTTCTTC. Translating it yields CASSFRDSYNEQFF.

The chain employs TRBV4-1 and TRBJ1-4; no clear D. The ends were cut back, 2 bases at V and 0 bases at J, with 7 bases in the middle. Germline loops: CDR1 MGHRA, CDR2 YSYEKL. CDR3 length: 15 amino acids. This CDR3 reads CASSQTGSTNEKLFF. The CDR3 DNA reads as TGCGCCAGCAGCCAAACGGGTTCAACTAATGAAAAACTGTTTTTT.

The CDR3 nucleotides read TGCGCCAGCAGCCTCCGGGACCAGTCCTACGAGCAGTACTTC. Residues: CASSLRDQSYEQYF. J is TRBJ2-7 and V is TRBV5-1; D may be TRBD1 or TRBD2 (5 bases each). CDR3 length: 14 amino acids. Trimming cost V 4 bases and J 1 base, with 12 bases left between them. CDR1 SGHRS and CDR2 YFSETQ come from the germline V gene.

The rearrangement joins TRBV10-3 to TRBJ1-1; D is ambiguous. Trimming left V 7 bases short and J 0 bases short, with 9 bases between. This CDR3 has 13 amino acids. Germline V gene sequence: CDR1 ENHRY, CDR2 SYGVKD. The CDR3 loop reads CAITEQMNTEAFF. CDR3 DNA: TGTGCCATCACCGAGCAGATGAACACTGAAGCTTTCTTT.

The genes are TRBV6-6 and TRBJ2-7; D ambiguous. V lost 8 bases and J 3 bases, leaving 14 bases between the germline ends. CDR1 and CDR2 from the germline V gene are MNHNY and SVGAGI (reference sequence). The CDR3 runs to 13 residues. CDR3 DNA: TGTGCCAGCTCCCGGACCCGATTCTACGAGCAGTACTTC. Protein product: CASSRTRFYEQYF.

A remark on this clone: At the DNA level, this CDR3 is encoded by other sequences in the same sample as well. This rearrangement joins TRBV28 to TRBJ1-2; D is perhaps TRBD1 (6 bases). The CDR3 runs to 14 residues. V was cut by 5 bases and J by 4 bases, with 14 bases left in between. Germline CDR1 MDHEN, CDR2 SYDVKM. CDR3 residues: CASSPGQIIYGYTF. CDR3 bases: TGTGCCAGCAGTCCCGGACAGATCATCTATGGCTACACCTTC.

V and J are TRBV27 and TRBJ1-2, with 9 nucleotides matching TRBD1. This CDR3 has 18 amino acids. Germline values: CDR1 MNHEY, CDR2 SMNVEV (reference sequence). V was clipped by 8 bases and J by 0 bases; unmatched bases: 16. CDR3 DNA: TGTGCCAGCGGTTCCAATCCCGGGACAGGGATTTCTAACTATGGCTACACCTTC. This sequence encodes CASGSNPGTGISNYGYTF.

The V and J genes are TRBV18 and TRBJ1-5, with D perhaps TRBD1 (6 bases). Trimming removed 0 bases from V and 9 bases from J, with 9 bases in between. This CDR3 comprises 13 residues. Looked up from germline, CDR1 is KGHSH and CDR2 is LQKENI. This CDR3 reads CASSPPGGGPQHF. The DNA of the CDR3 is TGTGCCAGCTCACCACCGGGAGGGGGGCCCCAGCATTTT. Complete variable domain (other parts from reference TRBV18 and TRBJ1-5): NAGVMQNPRHLVRRRGQEARLRCSPMKGHSHVYWYRQLPEEGLKFMVYLQKENIIDESGMPKERFSAEFPKEGPSILRIQQVVRGDSAAYFCASSPPGGGPQHFGDGTRLSIL.

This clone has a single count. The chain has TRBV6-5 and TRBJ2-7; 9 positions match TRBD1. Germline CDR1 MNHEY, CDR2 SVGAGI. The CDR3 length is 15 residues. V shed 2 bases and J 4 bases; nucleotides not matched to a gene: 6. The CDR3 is CASSYAGQGPYEQYF. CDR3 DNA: TGTGCCAGCAGTTACGCGGGACAGGGACCTTACGAGCAGTACTTC.

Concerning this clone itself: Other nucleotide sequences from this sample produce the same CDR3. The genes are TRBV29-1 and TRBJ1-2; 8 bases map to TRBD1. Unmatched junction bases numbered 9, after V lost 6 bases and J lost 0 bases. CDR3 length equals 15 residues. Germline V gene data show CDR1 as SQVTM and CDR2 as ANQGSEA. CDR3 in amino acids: CSVEERGQANYGYTF. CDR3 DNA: TGCAGCGTGGAGGAGAGGGGACAGGCTAACTATGGCTACACCTTC.

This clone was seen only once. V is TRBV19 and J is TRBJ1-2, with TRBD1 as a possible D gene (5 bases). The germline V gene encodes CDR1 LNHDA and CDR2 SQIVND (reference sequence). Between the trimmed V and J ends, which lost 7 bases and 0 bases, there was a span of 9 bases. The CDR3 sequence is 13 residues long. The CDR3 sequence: CASITGANYGYTF. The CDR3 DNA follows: TGTGCCAGTATCACAGGAGCTAACTATGGCTACACCTTC.